A selection of T cell receptor beta chains follows, all from one sample in a study of cytomegalovirus exposure and HLA in healthy donors. Measured with immunoSEQ multiplex PCR; TCRdb has only the in-frame clones, and not every one. The sample yields about 190,000 clones, approximately 88% seen once. The specimen was PBMCs. The receptors shown here come from a young man in good health and CMV-seropositive. CDR3s include the opening cysteine and the closing phenylalanine or tryptophan. Each record gives: J gene, V gene, CDR3 protein.

J: TRBJ1-4
V: TRBV7-2
CDR3: CASSFRTRDGEKLFF

J: TRBJ2-7
V: TRBV4-1
CDR3: CASSQEMGHEQYF

J: TRBJ2-3
V: TRBV2
CDR3: CASLNRLPGTDTQYF

J: TRBJ1-2
V: TRBV18
CDR3: CASSPGQDYGYTF

J: TRBJ2-7
V: TRBV5-1
CDR3: CASSLSGTGAYEQYF

J: TRBJ1-5
V: TRBV28
CDR3: CASSRQDSNQPQHF

J: TRBJ2-7
V: TRBV28
CDR3: CASRSGTGASEQYF

J: TRBJ2-1
V: TRBV11-2
CDR3: CASSPVAQRISSYNEQFF

J: TRBJ2-7
V: TRBV2
CDR3: CASSPRQASGEQYF

J: TRBJ2-3
V: TRBV7-2
CDR3: CASSFRGLDTDTQYF

J: TRBJ2-7
V: TRBV7-2
CDR3: CASSHGDGYEQYF

J: TRBJ2-5
V: TRBV7-2
CDR3: CASSPLGGISSGGETQYF

J: TRBJ2-7
V: TRBV7-3
CDR3: CASSFPGLAGAVEQYF

J: TRBJ2-1
V: TRBV10-3
CDR3: CAISESTSGRAYNEQFF

J: TRBJ1-1
V: TRBV7-2
CDR3: CASSLGVGGQGKGAFF

J: TRBJ2-7
V: TRBV18
CDR3: CASSTQGRGEQYF

J: TRBJ2-7
V: TRBV28
CDR3: CASSSGSHEQYF

J: TRBJ1-5
V: TRBV4-1
CDR3: CASSQGPLSQPQHF

J: TRBJ2-3
V: TRBV4-3
CDR3: CASSAGGTPDTQYF

J: TRBJ2-1
V: TRBV27
CDR3: CASRSGTGVNNEQFF

J: TRBJ1-3
V: TRBV29-1
CDR3: CSVESGEGNTIYF

J: TRBJ2-2
V: TRBV12-5
CDR3: CASGKQGYSGELFF

J: TRBJ2-1
V: TRBV11-1
CDR3: CASSGKLALEQFF

J: TRBJ2-1
V: TRBV11-3
CDR3: CASSLDSSGIYNEQFF

J: NA
V: TRBV27
CDR3: CASSHRGLAGGYEQYF

J: TRBJ2-7
V: TRBV19
CDR3: CASSHLTGIEQYF

J: TRBJ2-2
V: TRBV5-1
CDR3: CASSLRQGQNTGELFF